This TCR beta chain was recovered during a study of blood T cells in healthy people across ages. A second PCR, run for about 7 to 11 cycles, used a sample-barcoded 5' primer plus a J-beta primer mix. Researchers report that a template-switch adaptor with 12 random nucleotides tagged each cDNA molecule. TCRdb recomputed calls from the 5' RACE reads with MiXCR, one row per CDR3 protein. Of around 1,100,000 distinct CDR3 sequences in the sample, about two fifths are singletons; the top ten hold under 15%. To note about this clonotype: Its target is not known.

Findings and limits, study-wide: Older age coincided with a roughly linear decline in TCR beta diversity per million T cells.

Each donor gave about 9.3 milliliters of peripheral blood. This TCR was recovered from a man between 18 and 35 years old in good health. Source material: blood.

CDR3 protein: CASSQDRGQATNYGYTF. The CDR3 bases are TGTGCCAGCAGCCAAGATCGGGGACAGGCTACTAACTATGGCTACACCTTC. The chain recombines TRBV4-2 with TRBJ1-2, with 8 positions matching TRBD1. CDR3 size: 17 residues. Trimming removed 0 bases from V and 0 bases from J; junction bases left unmatched: 6. Germline V gene lookup returns CDR1 LGHNA and CDR2 YNFKEQ.